The 18 T cell receptor beta chains given below trace back to one sample, sequenced in a study of blood T cell repertoires in COVID-19. Sequenced by immunoSEQ multiplex PCR; TCRdb stores in-frame clones only, minus some. The sample shows 200,000 to 250,000 clones, around 86% of them seen only once. The sample was peripheral blood. The receptors originated from a man older than 75 with acute or convalescent COVID-19.

V gene TRBV9 combines with J gene TRBJ1-2; 7 bases agree with TRBD1. This CDR3 is 15 amino acids long. V trimming: 0 bases; J trimming: 6 bases; junction bases outside the gene matches: 8. The germline V gene encodes CDR1 SGDLS and CDR2 YYNGEE. CDR3 amino acids: CASSVAPSTGDGYTF. Written as DNA, the CDR3 is TGTGCCAGCAGCGTAGCACCCAGTACAGGGGATGGCTACACCTTC.

The rearrangement joins TRBV18 to TRBJ1-2; the D is unclear. Germline CDR1 and CDR2: KGHSH and LQKENI. Trimming stripped 5 bases from V and 8 bases from J, with 21 bases between. This CDR3 region has 15 residues. The CDR3 is CASSTDKEALGGYTF. The CDR3 region has the DNA TGTGCCAGCTCAACTGACAAGGAGGCATTGGGCGGCTACACCTTC.

The genes are TRBV7-2 and TRBJ2-5; D gene uncertain. CDR3 size: 13 residues. V dropped 5 bases and J dropped 7 bases, with 14 bases sitting between them. Germline CDR1 reads SGHTA; CDR2 reads FQGNSA. CDR3 coding DNA: TGTGCCAGCAGCCCACAGCACTCCGGGACCCAGTACTTC. Protein sequence: CASSPQHSGTQYF.

On this clone itself: The identical CDR3 is also encoded by other nucleotide sequences in the sample. The CDR3 sequence: CASSFSGSNQPQHF. CDR3 DNA: TGTGCCAGCAGTTTTTCCGGTTCGAATCAGCCCCAGCATTTT. This chain joins TRBV28 and TRBJ1-5; no firm D call. This CDR3 has 14 residues. Trimming took 3 bases from V and 4 from J, leaving 10 bases between them. CDR1 MDHEN and CDR2 SYDVKM come from the germline V gene.

V gene TRBV5-1 combines with J gene TRBJ1-2; 8 nucleotides line up with TRBD1. The CDR3 runs 14 residues. The V gene's germline CDR1 is SGHRS and CDR2 YFSETQ. J was trimmed by 6 bases and V by 4 bases; bases with no gene match: 8. The CDR3 DNA reads as TGCGCCAGCAGCCCGGACAGGGCCAACCATGGCTACACCTTC. As protein: CASSPDRANHGYTF.

The chain uses TRBV7-9 and TRBJ1-5; no definite D call. Trimming took 2 bases from V and 1 from J, leaving 15 bases between them. This CDR3 comprises 17 residues. Germline lookup yields CDR1 SEHNR and CDR2 FQNEAQ (reference sequence). CDR3 in DNA: TGTGCCAGCAGCTTAATGGGGATTTCGGGAAGCAATCAGCCCCAGCATTTT. Protein: CASSLMGISGSNQPQHF.

The chain couples TRBV7-2 to TRBJ2-7; 8 nucleotides match TRBD1. V shed 5 bases, J shed 5 bases, and the junction held 8 bases outside the gene matches. CDR1 and CDR2 from the germline V gene are SGHTA and FQGNSA. The CDR3 is 14 amino acids. The CDR3 spells CASSPGQGRHEQYF. CDR3 DNA: TGTGCCAGCAGCCCCGGACAGGGTCGACACGAGCAGTACTTC.

V gene TRBV7-9 combines with J gene TRBJ1-2; 12 nucleotides line up with TRBD1. V trimming: 5 bases; J trimming: 3 bases; junction bases outside the gene matches: 4. Per the germline V gene, CDR1 is SEHNR and CDR2 is FQNEAQ (reference sequence). The CDR3 length is 15 residues. CDR3 sequence: CASSGDRGPDYGYTF. DNA for the CDR3: TGTGCCAGCAGCGGGGACAGGGGGCCTGACTATGGCTACACCTTC.

The chain couples TRBV3-1 (or the pseudogene TRBV3-2) to TRBJ1-1, with 9 bases identical to TRBD1. The V gene's germline CDR1 is LGHDT and CDR2 YNNKEL (reference sequence). The CDR3 consists of 16 residues. The J segment lost 1 base and the V segment lost 4 bases, leaving 7 bases of the junction unmatched. The CDR3 region has the DNA TGTGCCAGCAGCCCCATTCCGGGACAGGGGAACACTGAAGCTTTCTTT. Translating it yields CASSPIPGQGNTEAFF.

This clone was counted only a few times. V usage is TRBV28 and J usage is TRBJ1-2; D remains ambiguous. V dropped 5 bases and J dropped 8 bases, with 12 bases sitting between them. Germline lookup yields CDR1 MDHEN and CDR2 SYDVKM. CDR3 length: 12 amino acids. CDR3 DNA: TGTGCCAGCAGTAGCCATAATTTAGGCTACACCTTC. It translates to CASSSHNLGYTF.

The V gene is TRBV7-2, the J gene TRBJ2-3; 8 bases are shared with TRBD2. The length of the CDR3 is 15 residues. The junction had 9 bases not matched to a gene; V was cut back by 5 bases and J by 5 bases. In germline, CDR1 is SGHTA, CDR2 FQGNSA. The CDR3 DNA reads as TGTGCCAGCAGCCCGTCAAGCGGGAGTGGAGATACGCAGTATTTT. This gives the protein CASSPSSGSGDTQYF. The full variable domain, with the rest looked up from reference TRBV7-2 and TRBJ2-3, is GAGVSQSPSNKVTEKGKDVELRCDPISGHTALYWYRQSLGQGLEFLIYFQGNSAPDKSGLPSDRFSAERTGGSVSTLTIQRTQQEDSAVYLCASSPSSGSGDTQYFGPGTRLTVL.

The chain combines TRBV6-2 or TRBV6-3 with TRBJ1-2; TRBD1 matches at 7 bases. Losses at the gene ends were 2 bases for V and 8 bases for J; bases not matched to a gene: 2. The CDR3 contains 12 residues. From germline, CDR1 is MNHEY and CDR2 SVGEGT. The CDR3 region has the DNA TGTGCCAGCAGTTACAGGGGGCGCGGCTACACCTTC. It is translated as CASSYRGRGYTF.

The chain carries TRBV29-1 and TRBJ1-3; 7 positions match TRBD1. Germline CDR1 is SQVTM and CDR2 is ANQGSEA. CDR3 length: 15 residues. Trimming cost V 6 bases and J 6 bases; bases outside gene matches: 14. CDR3 bases: TGCAGCGTCCTTGATTTCGGGACAGATGTAAACACCATATATTTT. This gives the protein CSVLDFGTDVNTIYF.

This clone was detected once. The chain uses TRBV5-1 and TRBJ2-2; 11 bases fit TRBD1. Germline assignment: CDR1 SGHRS and CDR2 YFSETQ. The CDR3 consists of 17 residues. V shed 3 bases and J 2 bases; nucleotides not matched to a gene: 6. CDR3 amino acids: CASSSRWTGGNTGELFF. CDR3 coding DNA: TGCGCCAGCAGCTCAAGATGGACAGGGGGCAACACCGGGGAGCTGTTTTTT.

The chain employs TRBV11-3 and TRBJ1-6; unclear D gene. Germline values: CDR1 SGHNT, CDR2 YENEEA. This CDR3 is 15 amino acids long. The V end was cut by 0 bases, the J end by 9 bases, with 12 bases between. The CDR3 here is CASSLDARVSSPLHF. For the CDR3, the DNA is TGTGCCAGCAGCTTAGATGCGAGAGTTAGTTCACCCCTCCACTTT.

The rearrangement links TRBV11-2 to TRBJ2-1, with 10 positions matching TRBD1. J gave up 8 bases and V 5 bases, and 9 bases lay outside the gene matches. In germline, CDR1 is SGHAT, CDR2 FQNNGV. CDR3 length: 15 residues. CDR3 sequence (DNA): TGTGCCAGCAGCCTGACAGGGGGCGCTTCATATGAGCAGTTCTTC. Translated, it gives CASSLTGGASYEQFF.

The V gene is TRBV3-1 (or the pseudogene TRBV3-2), the J gene TRBJ1-1; D not certain. The germline CDR1 and CDR2 sequences are LGHDT and YNNKEL (reference sequence). This CDR3 spans 13 amino acids. Trimming left V 7 bases short and J 4 bases short, with 13 bases between. For the CDR3, the DNA is TGTGCCAGCACACCTGGAGTGGTCACTGAAGCTTTCTTT. This codes for CASTPGVVTEAFF.

The CDR3: CASSQSPGSNQPQHF. The CDR3 DNA is TGTGCCAGCAGCCAATCCCCCGGGTCCAATCAGCCCCAGCATTTT. The genes are TRBV3-1 (or the pseudogene TRBV3-2) and TRBJ1-5; no firm D call. CDR1 LGHDT and CDR2 YNNKEL come from the germline V gene (reference sequence). The CDR3 extends over 15 amino acids. V gave up 2 bases and J gave up 3 bases, with 11 bases separating them.